This entry lists 4 T cell receptor beta chains sequenced from one sample in a study of cytomegalovirus exposure and HLA in healthy donors. Vbeta (60) and Jbeta (13) primers were used in the PCR. Here immunoSEQ multiplex PCR was the method, and the copy in TCRdb shows in-frame clones only, minus some. The sample lists tens of thousands of clones, approximately 67% occurring once. Sequenced: PBMCs. The receptors come from a woman younger than 45 in good health and CMV-seronegative.

The chain joins TRBV6-5 to TRBJ1-3, with 7 bases lining up with TRBD1. The germline gives CDR1 MNHEY, CDR2 SVGAGI. The V gene end was trimmed by 6 bases and the J gene end by 4 bases; junction bases not matched to a gene: 9. The CDR3 has 15 amino acids. The CDR3 sequence: CASRPLQDRGNTIYF. CDR3 bases: TGTGCCAGCAGACCCCTCCAGGACAGGGGAAACACCATATATTTT.

Of note for this clone: This CDR3 is also generated by other DNA sequences in the sample. The chain uses TRBV5-1 and TRBJ1-1; D may be TRBD1 (6 bases). This CDR3 is built from 15 residues. The V end lost 4 bases, the J end lost 3 bases, and 16 bases lay between the germline ends. Germline assignment: CDR1 SGHRS and CDR2 YFSETQ. The CDR3 coding sequence is TGCGCCAGCAGCCTGGTACAGGGCGTTGACACTGAAGCTTTCTTT. It specifies CASSLVQGVDTEAFF.

The chain carries TRBV6-5 and TRBJ2-3; 8 bases are shared with TRBD2. CDR1 and CDR2 (germline): MNHEY, SVGAGI. The length of the CDR3 is 15 residues. V gave up 5 bases and J gave up 5 bases; unmatched junction bases: 9. The CDR3 spells CASSPSTSAVDTQYF. CDR3 nucleotide sequence: TGTGCCAGCAGTCCCTCGACTAGCGCCGTAGATACGCAGTATTTT.

This clone was recorded a few times. CDR3 nucleotides: TGTGCCAGCAGCTTGGATCAGTGGTTTTCTCGTTTGAACACTGAAGCTTTCTTT. Protein product: CASSLDQWFSRLNTEAFF. J is TRBJ1-1 and V is TRBV5-5; no definite D call. CDR3 size: 18 residues. Trimming cost V 0 bases and J 0 bases, with 18 bases left between them. Germline CDR1 is SGHKS and CDR2 is YYEKEE (reference sequence).